Listed below are T cell receptor beta chains from one sample, sequenced in a study of blood T cells in healthy people across ages. TCRdb reanalysed the 5' RACE reads using MiXCR and keeps one entry per CDR3 protein. The table records about 1.8 million distinct CDR3 sequences, roughly 52% of them present only once. The source material was blood. These receptors all stem from a woman between 40 and 50 years old in good health. Both conserved end residues are part of each CDR3. The D gene is left open where the match is weak. Some rows have no size entry. The others give once, few or many, or a class for an expanded clone.

>TRBV12-3/TRBV12-4|.|.|TRBJ1-5
TGTGCCAGCAGGCTCGGACACGGCAATCAGCCCCAGCATTTT
CASRLGHGNQPQHF
>TRBV20-1|.|.|TRBJ2-5
TGCAGTGCTAGAGAGGGGGCGCGAAAAGAGACCCAGTACTTC
CSAREGARKETQYF
>TRBV4-1|many|TRBD2|TRBJ2-1
TGCGCCAGCAGCCAAGCTTTTGGCGGGGGGGCCGGGAATGAGCAGTTCTTC
CASSQAFGGGAGNEQFF
>TRBV7-9|.|.|TRBJ2-4
TGTGCCAGCAGCTCCCCGGATAGGGCCGAAAACATTCAGTACTTC
CASSSPDRAENIQYF
>TRBV18|.|.|TRBJ2-5
TGTGCCAGCTCACCACCGGTCGGGCCGGGGGAGACCCAGTACTTC
CASSPPVGPGETQYF
>TRBV7-6|.|.|TRBJ2-5
TGTGCCAGCAGCTTCCAGGGTGAGGTAGAGACCCAGTACTTC
CASSFQGEVETQYF
>TRBV20-1|many|TRBD2|TRBJ2-7
TGCAGTGCTCCTAGCGCTAGCGGGGGGGCCCGGTTCACCTACGAGCAGTACTTC
CSAPSASGGARFTYEQYF
>TRBV3-1|few|TRBD2|TRBJ2-5
TGTGCCAGCAGCCAAAGGACTAGCCAAGAGACCCAGTACTTC
CASSQRTSQETQYF
>TRBV12-3/TRBV12-4|few|.|TRBJ2-7
TGTGCCAGCAGTTCCGGGGACCCACCCTACGAGCAGTACTTC
CASSSGDPPYEQYF
>TRBV6-1|.|.|TRBJ2-7
TGTGCCAGCAGTGAAGATGGCTCCTACAATGAGCAGTACTTC
CASSEDGSYNEQYF
>TRBV28|.|.|TRBJ1-5
TGTGCCAGCAGTTCCCTCTTGGGTTGGGAGCCCCAGCATTTT
CASSSLLGWEPQHF
>TRBV18|.|.|TRBJ1-2
TGTGCCAGCTCACACCAGTCTGGGGGCTACACCTTC
CASSHQSGGYTF
>TRBV6-5|.|.|TRBJ2-7
TGTGCCAGCAGCTCACAGGGTATTCTCCCCGGGGAGCAGTACTTC
CASSSQGILPGEQYF
>TRBV27|.|TRBD1|TRBJ1-2
TGTGCCAGCAGTTTAGACCCCCGGGGACAGGGGGCTAAGGGTGGCTACACCTTC
CASSLDPRGQGAKGGYTF
>TRBV20-1|few|TRBD2|TRBJ2-1
TGCAGTGTTCCCACGCCTAGCGGGGGAGACGGGCAGTTCTTC
CSVPTPSGGDGQFF
>TRBV29-1|.|TRBD2|TRBJ2-5
TGCAGCGTTGGGTCTGCGGGGGGGGAAGAGACCCAGTACTTC
CSVGSAGGEETQYF
>TRBV29-1|few|TRBD1|TRBJ1-5
TGCAGCTTCACCAGGGGGCTCGGTCAGCCCCAGCATTTT
CSFTRGLGQPQHF
>TRBV27|.|.|TRBJ2-3
TGTGCCGGCACCAGCCGGGAGGATACGCAGTATTTT
CAGTSREDTQYF
>TRBV29-1|few|TRBD1|TRBJ2-5
TGCAGCGTGAACGGACAGGTATTCGGGATAACGGAGACCCAGTACTTC
CSVNGQVFGITETQYF
>TRBV12-3/TRBV12-4|.|TRBD1|TRBJ1-4
TGTGCCAGTAGCCCAGGGGGCGTGGATGAAAAACTGTTTTTT
CASSPGGVDEKLFF
>TRBV15|many|TRBD1|TRBJ2-5
TGTGCCACCAAGTCCGGGACAGGGACCCAAGAGACCCAGTACTTC
CATKSGTGTQETQYF
>TRBV5-1|.|.|TRBJ2-1
TGTGCCAGCAGCTTGGGGGGCTCGGGCAATGAGCAGTTCTTC
CASSLGGSGNEQFF
>TRBV7-8|.|TRBD2|TRBJ2-1
TGTGCCAGCAGCTTGTTGTGGTTAGCGGGACTCAATGAGCAGTTCTTC
CASSLLWLAGLNEQFF